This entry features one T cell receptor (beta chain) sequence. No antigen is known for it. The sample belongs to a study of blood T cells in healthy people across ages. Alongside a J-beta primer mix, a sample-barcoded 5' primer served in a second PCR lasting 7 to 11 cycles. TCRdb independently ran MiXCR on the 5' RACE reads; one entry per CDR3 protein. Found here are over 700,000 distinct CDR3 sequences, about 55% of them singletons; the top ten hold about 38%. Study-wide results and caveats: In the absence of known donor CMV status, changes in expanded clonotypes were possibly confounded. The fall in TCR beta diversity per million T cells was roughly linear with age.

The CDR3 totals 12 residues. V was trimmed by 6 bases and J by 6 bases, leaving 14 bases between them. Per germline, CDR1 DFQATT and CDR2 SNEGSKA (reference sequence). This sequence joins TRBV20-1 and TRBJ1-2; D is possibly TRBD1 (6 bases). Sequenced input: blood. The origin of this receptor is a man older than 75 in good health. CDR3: CSAFGQSDGYTF. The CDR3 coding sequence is TGCAGTGCCTTCGGACAGTCAGATGGCTACACCTTC.